This is a list of T cell receptor beta chains from one sample in a study of blood T cells in healthy people across ages. Each CDR3 protein is one row after TCRdb ran MiXCR on the 5' RACE reads. The sample holds hundreds of thousands of distinct CDR3 sequences, roughly two fifths seen once. The specimen sequenced was blood. The receptors were gathered from an older woman in good health. The CDR3 runs from the conserved cysteine through the conserved F or W. The D gene is left open where the match is weak. Clone size is not always given. Where it is, it says once, few, many or a class for expanded clones.

v_gene	abundance	d_gene	j_gene	CDR3aa	CDR3nt
TRBV20-1	.	TRBD1	TRBJ1-5	CSATEGAFGQPQHF	TGCAGTGCCACTGAGGGGGCGTTCGGTCAGCCCCAGCATTTT
TRBV15	.	.	TRBJ1-1	CATSRDGAGNTEAFF	TGTGCCACCAGCAGAGATGGGGCGGGGAACACTGAAGCTTTCTTT
TRBV4-3	few	.	TRBJ2-5	CASSQDLGATQYF	TGCGCCAGCAGCCAAGATTTGGGGGCGACCCAGTACTTC
TRBV6-5	few	.	TRBJ2-3	CASSYQRSTDTQYF	TGTGCCAGCAGTTACCAGAGAAGCACAGATACGCAGTATTTT
TRBV7-2	few	TRBD2	TRBJ2-7	CASSLGGLAGVMEQYF	TGTGCCAGCAGCTTAGGGGGACTAGCGGGAGTAATGGAGCAGTACTTC
TRBV4-2	.	.	TRBJ2-2	CASSQESQGGGRTGELFF	TGTGCCAGCAGCCAAGAAAGTCAGGGGGGAGGCCGCACCGGGGAGCTGTTTTTT
TRBV20-1	.	.	TRBJ2-2	CSAPRSTNTGELFF	TGCAGTGCTCCGCGGTCCACGAACACCGGGGAGCTGTTTTTT
TRBV28	few	TRBD2	TRBJ2-5	CASSSLASGLAGAKETQYF	TGTGCCAGCAGTTCTCTGGCGTCGGGGCTAGCGGGAGCCAAAGAGACCCAGTACTTC
TRBV12-3/TRBV12-4	.	.	TRBJ2-5	CASSLTGDGEQYF	TGTGCCAGCAGTTTAACGGGGGACGGAGAGCAGTACTTC
TRBV2	.	.	TRBJ2-3	CASSPPAGQMTDTQYF	TGTGCCAGCAGTCCCCCCGCGGGCCAAATGACAGATACGCAGTATTTT
TRBV28	.	TRBD2	TRBJ2-3	CASSPGLAGVGFTQYF	TGTGCCAGCAGTCCGGGACTAGCGGGAGTTGGTTTCACGCAGTATTTT
TRBV12-3/TRBV12-4	few	TRBD1	TRBJ1-6	CASRGTGARYNSPLHF	TGTGCCAGCAGGGGGACAGGGGCTCGCTATAATTCACCCCTCCACTTT
TRBV25-1	.	.	TRBJ1-1	CASSAWVSPLDTEAFF	TGTGCCAGCAGTGCTTGGGTTAGTCCCTTGGACACTGAAGCTTTCTTT
TRBV5-1	once	TRBD2	TRBJ2-4	CASSLVLAGGANIQYF	TGCGCCAGCAGCTTGGTTCTAGCGGGGGGCGCAAACATTCAGTACTTC
TRBV3-1	.	.	TRBJ1-6	CASSSQSDGVRTLHF	TGTGCCAGCAGCTCACAGAGTGACGGAGTACGGACCCTCCACTTT
TRBV5-1	.	.	TRBJ2-5	CASSFGTLPYF	TGCGCCAGCAGCTTTGGGACTCTCCCGTACTTC
TRBV7-9	few	.	TRBJ1-5	CASSLNSPPQHF	TGTGCCAGCAGCCTGAATTCACCGCCCCAGCATTTT
TRBV15	few	.	TRBJ1-6	CATSRERTAYNSPLHF	TGTGCCACCAGCAGAGAGCGGACGGCGTATAATTCACCCCTCCACTTT
TRBV20-1	few	TRBD1	TRBJ2-5	CSARDRGRQETQYF	TGCAGTGCTAGGGACAGGGGGAGACAAGAGACCCAGTACTTC
TRBV28	few	.	TRBJ2-1	CASSQLLVVEEQFF	TGTGCCAGCAGCCAACTACTCGTGGTCGAGGAGCAGTTCTTC
TRBV28	many	.	TRBJ1-6	CASSFGQGYNSPLHF	TGTGCCAGCAGTTTTGGGCAGGGATATAATTCACCCCTCCACTTT
TRBV4-1	many	.	TRBJ2-7	CASSQPLRGRDHEQYF	TGCGCCAGCAGCCAACCTTTAAGAGGCAGGGATCACGAGCAGTACTTC
TRBV7-2	.	.	TRBJ1-1	CASSVGMGWATEAFF	TGTGCCAGCAGCGTTGGCATGGGGTGGGCCACTGAAGCTTTCTTT
TRBV2	.	.	TRBJ2-5	CASSGLRDRSQYF	TGTGCCAGCAGCGGACTTAGAGACAGGTCTCAGTACTTC
TRBV11-2	few	.	TRBJ2-1	CASSPQGWGNEQFF	TGTGCCAGCAGCCCCCAGGGTTGGGGCAATGAGCAGTTCTTC
TRBV20-1	.	.	TRBJ1-1	CSAAGDGMNTEAFF	TGCAGTGCGGCCGGGGACGGAATGAACACTGAAGCTTTCTTT
TRBV2	many	.	TRBJ2-7	CASNRLDGYEQYF	TGTGCCAGCAATAGATTAGACGGCTACGAGCAGTACTTC
TRBV6-1	.	TRBD1	TRBJ2-1	CASNGQGVYNEQFF	TGTGCCAGCAACGGACAGGGGGTCTACAATGAGCAGTTCTTC
TRBV6-5	.	.	TRBJ2-3	CASSYNRLGVDTQYF	TGTGCCAGCAGTTACAACAGGCTCGGTGTAGATACGCAGTATTTT
TRBV10-3	few	TRBD2	TRBJ2-7	CAISEPRTSGIYYEQYF	TGTGCCATCAGTGAGCCGCGGACTAGCGGAATTTACTACGAGCAGTACTTC
TRBV2	.	TRBD1	TRBJ2-5	CASSERQGLTQYF	TGTGCCAGCAGTGAAAGACAGGGGTTGACCCAGTACTTC
TRBV2	few	.	TRBJ2-5	CASSEAPETQYF	TGTGCCAGCAGTGAAGCGCCAGAGACCCAGTACTTC
TRBV7-3	once	.	TRBJ2-3	CASSSKIMASTDTQYF	TGTGCCAGCAGCTCTAAAATCATGGCGAGCACAGATACGCAGTATTTT
TRBV3-1	.	.	TRBJ2-3	CASSHVSLMHTQYF	TGTGCCAGCAGCCATGTGTCTCTCATGCATACGCAGTATTTT
TRBV30	few	TRBD1	TRBJ2-3	CASSSGTVSTDTQYF	TGTGCCTCCTCGTCCGGGACAGTGAGCACAGATACGCAGTATTTT
TRBV7-8	.	.	TRBJ2-5	CATGEETQYF	TGTGCCACCGGGGAAGAGACCCAGTACTTC
TRBV2	few	TRBD2	TRBJ2-1	CASRSGGHNEQFF	TGTGCCAGCAGGTCGGGGGGACACAATGAGCAGTTCTTC
TRBV6-2/TRBV6-3	.	.	TRBJ2-5	CASSSQLQETQYF	TGTGCCAGCAGTTCACAGCTACAAGAGACCCAGTACTTC
TRBV15	many	.	TRBJ2-5	CATSRDPGYQETQYF	TGTGCCACCAGCAGAGATCCAGGCTACCAAGAGACCCAGTACTTC
TRBV4-1	.	.	TRBJ2-3	CASSQSGITDTQYF	TGCGCCAGCAGCCAGTCGGGGATCACAGATACGCAGTATTTT
TRBV13	.	.	TRBJ1-4	CASSLTGYNEKLFF	TGTGCCAGCAGCCTAACAGGCTATAATGAAAAACTGTTTTTT
TRBV25-1	.	.	TRBJ2-7	CASRDYLPPQYF	TGTGCCAGCAGGGACTACCTTCCGCCCCAGTACTTC
TRBV6-2/TRBV6-3	once	.	TRBJ2-7	CASSYGEGFEQYF	TGTGCCAGCAGTTACGGAGAGGGTTTCGAGCAGTACTTC
TRBV7-2	.	.	TRBJ1-2	CASSLDAGTNYGYTF	TGTGCCAGCAGCTTAGACGCAGGGACTAACTATGGCTACACCTTC
TRBV5-1	.	.	TRBJ2-5	CASSVNGQTQETQYF	TGCGCCAGCAGCGTAAATGGACAGACACAAGAGACCCAGTACTTC
TRBV6-1	.	.	TRBJ2-5	CASTTPTNQETQYF	TGTGCCAGCACCACACCAACAAATCAAGAGACCCAGTACTTC
TRBV11-3	.	TRBD2	TRBJ2-3	CASSFRAGGADTQYF	TGTGCCAGCAGCTTTAGAGCGGGGGGGGCAGATACGCAGTATTTT
TRBV29-1	many	.	TRBJ1-2	CSVEDAGNGYTF	TGCAGCGTTGAAGACGCCGGGAACGGCTACACCTTC
TRBV30	.	.	TRBJ2-5	CAWIEGVETQYF	TGTGCCTGGATCGAAGGAGTAGAGACCCAGTACTTC
TRBV7-2	few	TRBD2	TRBJ2-3	CASSFRPGLEFDTQYF	TGTGCCAGCAGCTTTCGTCCGGGACTAGAATTTGATACGCAGTATTTT
TRBV4-2	few	.	TRBJ2-6	CASSQGRYRNYSGANVLTF	TGTGCCAGCAGCCAAGGGCGGTACCGGAACTACTCTGGGGCCAACGTCCTGACTTTC